This TCR beta chain stems from a study of cytomegalovirus exposure and HLA in healthy donors. Findings and limits, study-wide: Confirmation in vitro established that three CMV-associated chains were specific for CMV antigens.

CDR3 length: 16 residues. Losses at the gene ends were 4 bases for V and 4 bases for J; bases not matched to a gene: 10. In germline, CDR1 is KGHSH, CDR2 LQKENI. The table came from immunoSEQ multiplex PCR; TCRdb's copy has only in-frame clones and leaves some out. The sample holds 170,000 or so clones, 84% seen once. The donors were members of the approximately 120-subject validation cohort (separate from the roughly 680-subject first cohort). Comments on this clone: Its antigen is undetermined.

The clonotype was recovered from a woman aged 18-29 years in good health and CMV-seropositive. The V call is TRBV18, the J call TRBJ2-1, with 7 bases fitting TRBD2. Sample: PBMCs. The CDR3 nucleotides are TGTGCCAGCTCACGGGAACTAGCGATCGGATACAATGAGCAGTTCTTC. Its translation: CASSRELAIGYNEQFF.